Listed below are T cell receptor beta chains from one sample, sequenced in a study of blood T cell repertoires in COVID-19. Using immunoSEQ multiplex PCR, the repertoire was profiled, and TCRdb retains in-frame clones only, with some absent. The sample records over 75,000 clones, just under 85% being singletons. Sequencing was carried out using peripheral blood. The receptor set was obtained from a man between 65 and 85 years old with acute or convalescent COVID-19. CDR3s include the opening cysteine and the closing phenylalanine or tryptophan. The D gene is left open where the match is weak. Clone size is shown for a subset of rows, as once, few, many or a class of expanded clone.

size: .
V: TRBV7-2
D: .
J: TRBJ2-5
DNA: TGTGCCAGCAGCTTACGGGTCCAAGAGACCCAGTACTTC
CDR3: CASSLRVQETQYF

size: .
V: TRBV5-1
D: TRBD1
J: TRBJ1-2
DNA: TGCGCCAGCAGCCCGGGACAGGGTAATACCAATGGCTACACCTTC
CDR3: CASSPGQGNTNGYTF

size: .
V: TRBV24-1
D: TRBD2
J: TRBJ2-1
DNA: TGTGCCACCAGTGACCCCGGGAGGACGGGGAACAATGAGCAGTTCTTC
CDR3: CATSDPGRTGNNEQFF

size: .
V: TRBV7-3
D: TRBD2
J: TRBJ2-7
DNA: TGTGCCAGCAGTCATGGGGGGGACGGGTACGAGCAGTACTTC
CDR3: CASSHGGDGYEQYF

size: few
V: TRBV7-2
D: .
J: TRBJ2-7
DNA: TGTGCCAGCAGCTTAGCGGCGGGGGCCTCGGGTGAGCAGTACTTC
CDR3: CASSLAAGASGEQYF

size: .
V: TRBV9
D: .
J: TRBJ2-2
DNA: TGTGCCAGCAGCGACTCCGGGATCTCGAACACCGGGGAGCTGTTTTTT
CDR3: CASSDSGISNTGELFF

size: .
V: TRBV27
D: .
J: TRBJ1-1
DNA: TGTGCCAGCAGTTATCGGGGGTTGAACACTGAAGCTTTCTTT
CDR3: CASSYRGLNTEAFF

size: .
V: TRBV7-9
D: TRBD2
J: TRBJ2-7
DNA: TGTGCCACCAGGGGAGGTGCGGGGGGAAGAGCTAACGAGCAGTACTTC
CDR3: CATRGGAGGRANEQYF

size: .
V: TRBV4-1
D: TRBD1
J: TRBJ2-2
DNA: TGCGCCAGCAGCCTTGGGACAGGGAGAGACGGGGAGCTGTTTTTT
CDR3: CASSLGTGRDGELFF

size: .
V: TRBV9
D: .
J: TRBJ2-7
DNA: TGTGCCAGCAGCGTAGGTATCGGGAGCACCTACGAGCAGTACTTC
CDR3: CASSVGIGSTYEQYF

size: .
V: TRBV12-3/TRBV12-4
D: .
J: TRBJ2-7
DNA: TGTGCCAGCAGTTTAGGCAGGGCCTACGAGCAGTACTTC
CDR3: CASSLGRAYEQYF

size: .
V: TRBV6-6
D: TRBD1
J: TRBJ1-5
DNA: TGTGCCAGCACGCGAGAACATGGACAGGCCACCGAATTT
CDR3: CASTREHGQATEF

size: .
V: TRBV7-3
D: TRBD1
J: TRBJ2-1
DNA: TGTGCCAGCAGCCTCGGACAGGGGGCGTATAATGAGCAGTTCTTC
CDR3: CASSLGQGAYNEQFF

size: once
V: TRBV7-9
D: TRBD2
J: TRBJ2-7
DNA: TGTGCCAGCAGCTTAGGGAAGGGAGCGGGACGAACCTACGAGCAGTACTTC
CDR3: CASSLGKGAGRTYEQYF

size: .
V: TRBV7-2
D: TRBD2
J: TRBJ2-2
DNA: TGTGCCAGCAGCATCACGCGACTAGCGGGAGGGAACACCGGGGAGCTGTTTTTT
CDR3: CASSITRLAGGNTGELFF

size: .
V: TRBV15
D: .
J: TRBJ2-7
DNA: TGTGCCACCAGCAGAGATTCGGGGTACGAGCAGTACTTC
CDR3: CATSRDSGYEQYF

size: .
V: TRBV6-2/TRBV6-3
D: TRBD1
J: TRBJ1-1
DNA: TGTGCCAGCAGTTACCCGCGGGGACAGGTTATGCGAAACACTGAAGCTTTCTTT
CDR3: CASSYPRGQVMRNTEAFF

size: once
V: TRBV7-3
D: TRBD2
J: TRBJ2-1
DNA: TGTGCCAGCAGCTTTAGCGGGGGGGCTTTCGGCAATGAGCAGTTCTTC
CDR3: CASSFSGGAFGNEQFF

size: .
V: TRBV6-5
D: .
J: TRBJ1-1
DNA: TGTGCCTCTAACCCCCGTACCACTGAAGCTTTCTTT
CDR3: CASNPRTTEAFF

size: few
V: TRBV28
D: .
J: TRBJ1-4
DNA: TGTGCCAGCCACAGGGCCCTTGAAAAACTGTTTTTT
CDR3: CASHRALEKLFF

size: few
V: TRBV7-6
D: .
J: TRBJ2-3
DNA: TGTGCCAGCAGCCGTAAAAAAGGAGCTCGGTTAAGCACAGATACGCAGTATTTT
CDR3: CASSRKKGARLSTDTQYF

size: .
V: TRBV28
D: TRBD2
J: TRBJ2-1
DNA: TGTGCCAGCAGTTTGGGGACTAGCGTCTACAATGAGCAGTTCTTC
CDR3: CASSLGTSVYNEQFF

size: .
V: TRBV13
D: TRBD1
J: TRBJ1-1
DNA: TGTGCCAGCAGCTTAGTTCAGGGGGCGATCCTTGCTGAAGCTTTCTTT
CDR3: CASSLVQGAILAEAFF

size: .
V: TRBV27
D: .
J: TRBJ1-4
DNA: TGTGCCAGCAGTTCATTAGAGAACGGGGAAACTTGGCTGTTTTTT
CDR3: CASSSLENGETWLFF

size: few
V: TRBV7-6
D: .
J: TRBJ1-4
DNA: TGTGCCAGCAGCTTAAGGCAACGGGGGTCAGGGAACCTTAATGAAAAACTGTTTTTT
CDR3: CASSLRQRGSGNLNEKLFF

size: .
V: TRBV4-1
D: TRBD2
J: TRBJ2-1
DNA: TGCGCCAGCACCCTACTAGCGGGGGGTACCTACAATGAGCAGTTCTTC
CDR3: CASTLLAGGTYNEQFF

size: .
V: TRBV28
D: .
J: TRBJ2-7
DNA: TGTGCCAGCAGTACCCGACAAAAAAACTACGAGCAGTACTTC
CDR3: CASSTRQKNYEQYF

size: .
V: TRBV7-8
D: TRBD1
J: TRBJ2-7
DNA: TGTGCCAGCAGCAGGGCAGGGGGTTACGAGCAGTACTTC
CDR3: CASSRAGGYEQYF

size: .
V: TRBV11-3
D: TRBD1
J: TRBJ1-1
DNA: TGTGCCAGCAGCTCCGGGTCAGGGGGCAACACTGAAGCTTTCTTT
CDR3: CASSSGSGGNTEAFF

size: once
V: TRBV21-1
D: .
J: TRBJ2-7
DNA: TGTGCCAGCAGCCCGAAGCGGAACTCCTACGAGCAGTACTTC
CDR3: CASSPKRNSYEQYF

size: once
V: TRBV14
D: .
J: TRBJ1-2
DNA: TGTGCCAGCAGCCAAGATCGGCAGAGGAGCTACACCTTC
CDR3: CASSQDRQRSYTF

size: .
V: TRBV6-5
D: .
J: TRBJ1-1
DNA: TGTGCCACCTCAGGCGGGGGGCGGGTGAACACTGAAGCTTTCTTT
CDR3: CATSGGGRVNTEAFF

size: .
V: TRBV18
D: TRBD2
J: TRBJ2-3
DNA: TGTGCCAGCTCACCCATAGCGGGAACACCCCCAGATACGCAGTATTTT
CDR3: CASSPIAGTPPDTQYF

size: medium-sized
V: TRBV6-4
D: .
J: TRBJ2-3
DNA: TGTGCCAGCAGTGACTCGCCTGACTCCACAGATACGCAGTATTTT
CDR3: CASSDSPDSTDTQYF

size: .
V: TRBV5-5
D: .
J: TRBJ1-1
DNA: TGTGCCAGCAGCTTTGTCGTGAACACTGAAGCTTTCTTT
CDR3: CASSFVVNTEAFF

size: .
V: TRBV30
D: .
J: TRBJ2-4
DNA: TGTGCCTGGAGACCCACCGCGGGAGCCAAAAACATTCAGTACTTC
CDR3: CAWRPTAGAKNIQYF

size: once
V: TRBV6-5
D: .
J: TRBJ1-1
DNA: TGTGCCAGCAGCCTACAGGGAATTCCTGAAGCTTTCTTT
CDR3: CASSLQGIPEAFF

size: .
V: TRBV5-6
D: TRBD2
J: TRBJ2-3
DNA: TGTGCCAGCAGCTTGGGTGCTAGCGGGGGTGCAGATACGCAGTATTTT
CDR3: CASSLGASGGADTQYF

size: .
V: TRBV7-2
D: TRBD2
J: TRBJ2-5
DNA: TGTGCCAGCAGCTCGGGACTACTCCCTCAAGAGACCCAGTACTTC
CDR3: CASSSGLLPQETQYF

size: .
V: TRBV14
D: TRBD2
J: TRBJ2-5
DNA: TGTGCCAGCAGCCAAGCAGGAGTGGCGTTAGCGGGAGCGCTCCAAGAGACCCAGTACTTC
CDR3: CASSQAGVALAGALQETQYF

size: .
V: TRBV18
D: TRBD1
J: TRBJ2-5
DNA: TGTGCCAGCTCACCGACAGGGAGCCAAGAGACCCAGTACTTC
CDR3: CASSPTGSQETQYF

size: once
V: TRBV6-2/TRBV6-3
D: .
J: TRBJ1-3
DNA: TGTGCCAGCAGTACAGTGAACTCTGGAAACACCATATATTTT
CDR3: CASSTVNSGNTIYF

size: .
V: TRBV27
D: TRBD2
J: TRBJ2-1
DNA: TGTGCCAGCATCCCATCCGGGACTAGCGGGAGAAACAATGAGCAGTTCTTC
CDR3: CASIPSGTSGRNNEQFF

size: once
V: TRBV12-3/TRBV12-4
D: TRBD1
J: TRBJ1-1
DNA: TGTGCCAGCAGTATCCGCGGACAGGAGTTGGCTTTCTTT
CDR3: CASSIRGQELAFF

size: .
V: TRBV6-6
D: TRBD1
J: TRBJ1-6
DNA: TGTGCCAGCAGCGGAACCGGGACAGGGTATTCACCCCTCCACTTT
CDR3: CASSGTGTGYSPLHF

size: .
V: TRBV9
D: TRBD2
J: TRBJ2-5
DNA: TGTGCCAGCAGCGTAGGGACTAGCGGGGGGGCCGGGCTAGAGACCCAGTACTTC
CDR3: CASSVGTSGGAGLETQYF

size: .
V: TRBV30
D: TRBD1
J: TRBJ2-2
DNA: TGTGCCTGGAGTGTAGGGACAGACACCGGGGAGCTGTTTTTT
CDR3: CAWSVGTDTGELFF

size: .
V: TRBV12-3/TRBV12-4
D: .
J: TRBJ1-2
DNA: TGTGCCAGTCAAAAAGGCAGGGAAAACGGCTACACCTTC
CDR3: CASQKGRENGYTF

size: once
V: TRBV28
D: TRBD1
J: TRBJ2-5
DNA: TGTGCCAGCAGAGGGGGCGAGACCCAGTACTTC
CDR3: CASRGGETQYF

size: few
V: TRBV5-8
D: .
J: TRBJ1-4
DNA: TGTGCCAGCAGCCCGAGAGAAAAACTGTTTTTT
CDR3: CASSPREKLFF

size: .
V: TRBV27
D: .
J: TRBJ1-4
DNA: TGTGCCAGCAGGGAGGGGCTCAGAACAACTAATGAAAAACTGTTTTTT
CDR3: CASREGLRTTNEKLFF

size: few
V: TRBV10-3
D: TRBD1
J: TRBJ2-7
DNA: TGTGCCATCAGTGCTTCCGGACAGGGAAACGAGCAGTACTTC
CDR3: CAISASGQGNEQYF

size: .
V: TRBV5-6
D: TRBD2
J: TRBJ2-5
DNA: TGTGCCAGCAGCTTCGGGGGAAAAGCGGGATTAGGGCAAGAGACCCAGTACTTC
CDR3: CASSFGGKAGLGQETQYF

size: .
V: TRBV5-5
D: .
J: TRBJ2-7
DNA: TGTGCCAGCAGCTTGGTAGGACAGCACTACGAGCAGTACTTC
CDR3: CASSLVGQHYEQYF